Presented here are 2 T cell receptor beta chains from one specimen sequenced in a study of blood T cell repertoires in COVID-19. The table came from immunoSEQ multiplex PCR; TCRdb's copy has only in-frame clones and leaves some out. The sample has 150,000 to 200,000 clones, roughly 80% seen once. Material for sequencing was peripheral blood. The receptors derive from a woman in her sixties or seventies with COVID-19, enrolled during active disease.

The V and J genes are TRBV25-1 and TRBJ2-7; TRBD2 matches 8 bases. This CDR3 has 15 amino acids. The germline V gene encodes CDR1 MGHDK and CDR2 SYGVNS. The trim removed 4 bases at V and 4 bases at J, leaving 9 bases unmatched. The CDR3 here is CASSGGSGIMYEQYF. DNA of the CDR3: TGTGCCAGCAGTGGCGGTAGCGGGATAATGTACGAGCAGTACTTC.

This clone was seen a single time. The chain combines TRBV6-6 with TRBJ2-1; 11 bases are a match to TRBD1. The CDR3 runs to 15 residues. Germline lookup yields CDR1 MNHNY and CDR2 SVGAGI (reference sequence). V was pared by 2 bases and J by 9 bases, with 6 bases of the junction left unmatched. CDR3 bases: TGTGCCAGCAGTTACGGGACAGGGGGTTGGAGTGAGCAGTTCTTC. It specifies CASSYGTGGWSEQFF.